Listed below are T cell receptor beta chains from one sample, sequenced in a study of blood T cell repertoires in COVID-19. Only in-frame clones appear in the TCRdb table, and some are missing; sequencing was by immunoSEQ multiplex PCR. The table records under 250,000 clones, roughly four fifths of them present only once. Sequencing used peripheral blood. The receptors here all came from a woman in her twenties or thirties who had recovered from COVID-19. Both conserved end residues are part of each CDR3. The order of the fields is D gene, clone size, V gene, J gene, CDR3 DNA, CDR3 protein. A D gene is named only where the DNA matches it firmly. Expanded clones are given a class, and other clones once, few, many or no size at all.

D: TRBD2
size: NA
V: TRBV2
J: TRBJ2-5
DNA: TGTGCCAGCAGTGAGTGGGGACTAGCGGGAGGGCCCCGGGAGACCCAGTACTTC
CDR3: CASSEWGLAGGPRETQYF

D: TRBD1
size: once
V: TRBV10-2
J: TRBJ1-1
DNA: TGCGCCAGCAGCCTAGGACAGGGCTATAAGAACACTGAAGCTTTCTTT
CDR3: CASSLGQGYKNTEAFF

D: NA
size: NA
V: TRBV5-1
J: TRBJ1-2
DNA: TGCGCCAGCAGCTTGCAGGGGTTAGACGGCTACACCTTC
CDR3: CASSLQGLDGYTF

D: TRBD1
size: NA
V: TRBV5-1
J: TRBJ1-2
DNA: TGCGCCAGCAGCGCCGGACAGGCTAACTATGGCTACACCTTC
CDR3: CASSAGQANYGYTF

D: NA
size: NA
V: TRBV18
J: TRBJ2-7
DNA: TGTGCCAGCTCACCACAGACAGGGACTTACGAGCAGTACTTC
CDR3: CASSPQTGTYEQYF

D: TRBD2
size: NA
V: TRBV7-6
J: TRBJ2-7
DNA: TGTGCCAGCAGCTTAGGGACTAGCGGTTACCTCTACGAGCAGTACTTC
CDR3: CASSLGTSGYLYEQYF

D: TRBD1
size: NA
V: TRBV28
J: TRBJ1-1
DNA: TGTGCCAGCACCATGGGACAGGTTTACGACACTGAAGCTTTCTTT
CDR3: CASTMGQVYDTEAFF

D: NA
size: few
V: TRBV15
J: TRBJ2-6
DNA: TGTGCCGGCAGGATGGCTGGGGCCAACGTCCTGACTTTC
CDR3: CAGRMAGANVLTF

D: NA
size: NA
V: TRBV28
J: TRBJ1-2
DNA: TGTGCCAGCAGCCAACGACAGCCCAATAACTATGGCTACACCTTC
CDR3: CASSQRQPNNYGYTF

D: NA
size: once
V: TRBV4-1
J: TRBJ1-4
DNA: TGCGCCAGCAGCCAAGAACCGGGGGTAACTAATGAAAAACTGTTTTTT
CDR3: CASSQEPGVTNEKLFF